This TCR beta chain originates from a study of OX40 agonist ivuxolimab in advanced cancers. Overall study: Males comprised approximately 81% of the group, whose mean age was approximately 60 years (range roughly 20 to 90). Whole-study results and caveats: Expanded peripheral T cell antigen specificity was not determined. In CD8+ T cells, expanded clones were on average more numerous than in CD4+. Among the lowest peripheral clonal expansion occurred in 0.1-3.0 mg/kg partial responders.

A note on this clone: Its antigen is not identified.

TCRdb's table, derived via immunoSEQ multiplex PCR, lists solely in-frame clones and lacks some. The sample records 57,000 or so clones, 86% being singletons. The CDR3 consists of 14 residues. Trimming shortened V by 0 bases and J by 2 bases, and 4 bases separated the two germline ends. Germline V gene sequence: CDR1 SGHTA, CDR2 FQGTGA. The chain has TRBV7-3 and TRBJ2-2, with D hard to call. The sequence was obtained from an adult with an advanced solid tumor such as melanoma, head and neck, liver or kidney cancer. The specimen was CD4+ or CD8+ T cells sorted from blood, collected in a trial of the OX40 agonist ivuxolimab. CDR3: CASSLTINTGELFF. The CDR3 nucleotides are TGTGCCAGCAGCTTAACGATCAACACCGGGGAGCTGTTTTTT.